This is a list of T cell receptor beta chains from one sample in a study of sequential checkpoint blockade in melanoma. Libraries were prepared by immunoSEQ multiplex PCR; TCRdb keeps only in-frame clonotypes and omits some of them. There are around 18,000 clones in the sample; 70% to 75% occur only once, and 30% to 40% lies in the top ten. The sequencing used CD8+ T cells sorted from blood (inferred from file names), collected from a patient given nivolumab and ipilimumab in sequence. The receptors originated from a human donor with melanoma. CDR3s include the opening cysteine and the closing phenylalanine or tryptophan. D genes are given only for firm matches. Size is omitted from some rows. Given values are once, few, many or a class for expanded clones.

d_call	clone_size	cdr3_length	v_call	j_call	cdr3_aa	cdr3_nt
TRBD1	once	13	TRBV15	TRBJ2-5	CATRQGSYETQYF	TGTGCCACACGACAGGGTAGTTACGAGACCCAGTACTTC
TRBD2	few	16	TRBV27	TRBJ2-7	CASSMLSSGRGREQYF	TGTGCCAGCAGTATGCTGTCTAGCGGGAGAGGGCGAGAGCAGTACTTC
TRBD2	NA	15	TRBV27	TRBJ2-7	CASSLGLAGLYEQYF	TGTGCCAGCAGCCTCGGGCTAGCGGGACTCTACGAGCAGTACTTC
TRBD1	NA	15	TRBV9	TRBJ1-4	CASSLTGGANEKLFF	TGTGCCAGCAGCTTGACAGGGGGTGCTAATGAAAAACTGTTTTTT
TRBD1	NA	15	TRBV19	TRBJ1-6	CASSEPGQDNSPLHF	TGTGCCAGTAGTGAACCGGGACAGGATAATTCACCCCTCCACTTT
NA	once	19	TRBV2	TRBJ1-1	CASSVPGPETYRDRAEAFF	TGTGCCAGCAGTGTTCCCGGGCCAGAAACCTACAGGGATAGAGCTGAAGCTTTCTTT
NA	few	13	TRBV6-6	TRBJ2-7	CASSLSDFYEQYF	TGTGCCAGCAGTTTATCCGACTTCTACGAGCAGTACTTC
NA	once	16	TRBV6-1	TRBJ2-7	CASSDLQGQSSHEQYF	TGTGCCAGCAGTGACCTACAAGGACAGAGCTCCCACGAGCAGTACTTC
NA	NA	14	TRBV30	TRBJ1-3	CAWSATSSGNTIYF	TGTGCCTGGAGTGCAACGAGCTCTGGAAACACCATATATTTT
NA	NA	15	TRBV27	TRBJ2-7	CASSPRGGLGYEQYF	TGTGCCAGCAGCCCTCGAGGGGGATTGGGTTACGAGCAGTACTTC
TRBD1	NA	11	TRBV5-1	TRBJ1-2	CASSLGTDMAF	TGCGCCAGCAGCCTGGGGACAGATATGGCCTTC
NA	NA	15	TRBV6-6	TRBJ1-3	CASSVDSSSGNTIYF	TGTGCCAGCAGTGTCGACAGCTCCTCTGGAAACACCATATATTTT
NA	NA	12	TRBV6-1	TRBJ2-2	CASSEQTGELFF	TGTGCCAGCAGCGAACAAACCGGGGAGCTGTTTTTT
TRBD1	NA	14	TRBV7-2	TRBJ2-3	CASSPSTGPDTQYF	TGTGCCAGCAGCCCTTCGACAGGGCCAGATACGCAGTATTTT
NA	NA	14	TRBV7-2	TRBJ2-7	CASSTSQGAYEQYF	TGTGCCAGCAGCACCTCACAGGGCGCCTACGAGCAGTACTTC
TRBD1	NA	12	TRBV6-1	TRBJ1-2	CASKDRVHGYTF	TGTGCCAGCAAAGACAGGGTCCATGGCTACACCTTC
NA	few	13	TRBV9	TRBJ2-7	CASTEPDSYEQYF	TGTGCCAGCACGGAGCCTGACTCCTACGAGCAGTACTTC
NA	NA	14	TRBV19	TRBJ2-2	CAGKPPTDTGELFF	TGTGCCGGTAAGCCCCCCACGGACACCGGGGAGCTGTTTTTT
TRBD1	few	13	TRBV2	TRBJ2-7	CASKGQGPYEQYF	TGTGCCAGCAAGGGACAGGGCCCCTACGAGCAGTACTTC
TRBD1	medium-sized	17	TRBV5-8	TRBJ1-1	CASSSGTGPDLNTEAFF	TGTGCCAGCAGCTCCGGGACAGGTCCCGACTTGAACACTGAAGCTTTCTTT
NA	NA	17	TRBV15	TRBJ1-5	CATSSTDAGFRNQPQHF	TGTGCCACCAGCAGCACTGACGCAGGTTTTCGCAATCAGCCCCAGCATTTT
NA	NA	14	TRBV2	TRBJ1-5	CASSEGQSNQPQHF	TGTGCCAGCAGTGAAGGGCAGTCTAATCAGCCCCAGCATTTT
NA	NA	13	TRBV2	TRBJ2-2	CASRKQGSGELFF	TGTGCCAGCAGGAAACAGGGCTCCGGGGAGCTGTTTTTT
NA	once	16	TRBV11-1	TRBJ2-2	CASTKTGGGGTGELFF	TGTGCCAGCACCAAAACTGGAGGGGGGGGCACCGGGGAGCTGTTTTTT
NA	NA	12	TRBV5-6	TRBJ2-7	CASSLRSYEQYF	TGTGCCAGCAGCCTCCGCAGCTACGAGCAGTACTTC
NA	NA	14	TRBV5-4	TRBJ2-1	CASSFGSGDNEQFF	TGTGCCAGCAGCTTTGGGTCGGGGGACAATGAGCAGTTCTTC
NA	NA	13	TRBV18	TRBJ2-7	CASSLGTNDEQYF	TGTGCCAGCTCACTCGGGACAAACGACGAGCAGTACTTC
NA	NA	15	TRBV9	TRBJ2-2	CASSGGHLNTGELFF	TGTGCCAGCAGCGGGGGACACCTGAACACCGGGGAGCTGTTTTTT
TRBD2	once	14	TRBV19	TRBJ2-3	CASSSGRWVDTQYF	TGTGCCAGTAGTAGCGGGAGATGGGTAGATACGCAGTATTTT
TRBD2	NA	14	TRBV6-1	TRBJ2-1	CASRGLGGLDEQFF	TGTGCCAGCAGAGGACTAGGTGGGTTGGATGAGCAGTTCTTC
TRBD1	many	14	TRBV7-2	TRBJ2-7	CASSLPGQGGEQYF	TGTGCCAGCAGCTTGCCGGGACAGGGGGGTGAGCAGTACTTC
NA	NA	12	TRBV7-8	TRBJ2-7	CASSASTVEQYF	TGTGCCAGCAGCGCCTCGACTGTGGAGCAGTACTTC
NA	NA	14	TRBV6-4	TRBJ2-3	CASSDSTDTDTQYF	TGTGCCAGCAGTGACTCGACAGACACAGATACGCAGTATTTT
TRBD1	NA	15	TRBV11-2	TRBJ2-7	CASSQGQEYSYEQYF	TGTGCCAGCAGCCAGGGACAGGAGTACTCCTACGAGCAGTACTTC
NA	once	12	TRBV30	TRBJ1-2	CAWSVESYGYTF	TGTGCCTGGAGTGTAGAGAGCTATGGCTACACCTTC
NA	once	16	TRBV7-9	TRBJ2-3	CASSPGTFTSTDTQYF	TGTGCCAGCAGCCCTGGGACTTTTACTAGCACAGATACGCAGTATTTT
TRBD1	NA	15	TRBV5-4	TRBJ2-7	CASSLVQGAAYEQYF	TGTGCCAGCAGCTTGGTACAGGGGGCAGCCTACGAGCAGTACTTC
NA	few	13	TRBV21-1	TRBJ1-3	CASSKDFGNTIYF	TGTGCCAGCAGCAAAGACTTTGGAAACACCATATATTTT
NA	NA	16	TRBV7-2	TRBJ1-1	CASSSTLGAPNTEAFF	TGTGCCAGCAGCTCCACCCTCGGAGCTCCGAACACTGAAGCTTTCTTT
TRBD2	NA	21	TRBV14	TRBJ2-5	CASSQPRSTSGRAEREETQYF	TGTGCCAGCAGCCAACCCAGGAGCACTAGCGGGAGGGCCGAGAGGGAAGAGACCCAGTACTTC
NA	NA	11	TRBV19	TRBJ1-1	CASSGGGGAFF	TGTGCCAGTAGTGGTGGGGGCGGGGCTTTCTTT
TRBD1	NA	16	TRBV5-1	TRBJ2-1	CASSLTQGARYNEQFF	TGCGCCAGCAGCTTAACACAGGGGGCTAGGTACAATGAGCAGTTCTTC
TRBD1	NA	15	TRBV6-1	TRBJ2-7	CASSSWQGATYEQYF	TGTGCCAGCAGTAGCTGGCAGGGGGCAACCTACGAGCAGTACTTC
TRBD1	NA	14	TRBV6-5	TRBJ1-6	CASSPGQGGSPLHF	TGTGCCAGCAGCCCGGGACAGGGCGGTTCACCCCTCCACTTT
NA	NA	14	TRBV7-8	TRBJ2-1	CASSPNTGPNEQFF	TGTGCCAGCAGCCCGAATACAGGGCCCAATGAGCAGTTCTTC
NA	NA	12	TRBV30	TRBJ2-1	CAWSVGANEQFF	TGTGCCTGGAGTGTTGGGGCGAATGAGCAGTTCTTC
TRBD2	NA	16	TRBV5-1	TRBJ2-5	CASSFLSSGDEETQYF	TGCGCCAGCAGCTTTCTCTCTAGCGGGGACGAAGAGACCCAGTACTTC
TRBD2	NA	16	TRBV27	TRBJ2-7	CASTVGGAGGGYEQYF	TGTGCCAGCACCGTAGGGGGGGCGGGAGGAGGCTACGAGCAGTACTTC
NA	once	14	TRBV28	TRBJ2-1	CASSFPTRGDEQFF	TGTGCCAGCAGTTTCCCGACTAGGGGCGATGAGCAGTTCTTC
TRBD1	few	14	TRBV5-6	TRBJ1-2	CASSFDRANYGYTF	TGTGCCAGCAGCTTTGACAGGGCCAACTATGGCTACACCTTC
NA	NA	19	TRBV4-2	TRBJ2-3	CASSQAAGAVYDSTDTQYF	TGTGCCAGCAGCCAGGCGGCGGGGGCCGTGTATGACAGCACAGATACGCAGTATTTT
NA	few	12	TRBV5-1	TRBJ2-7	CASSLVQGEQYF	TGCGCCAGCAGCTTGGTGCAGGGTGAGCAGTACTTC
NA	NA	14	TRBV7-9	TRBJ1-1	CASSLVTEYTEAFF	TGTGCCAGCAGCTTAGTGACAGAATACACTGAAGCTTTCTTT
TRBD1	NA	15	TRBV28	TRBJ2-5	CASSYIGQGQETQYF	TGTGCCAGCAGCTACATTGGACAGGGACAAGAGACCCAGTACTTC
TRBD1	NA	13	TRBV28	TRBJ2-7	CASSWTGAYEQYF	TGTGCCAGCAGTTGGACAGGAGCCTACGAGCAGTACTTC